The source of this T cell receptor (beta chain) is a study of beta chain features in type 1 diabetes. Study-level findings and limits: TCRB CDR3s from Type 1 diabetes patients were moderately but significantly shorter in all four CD4+ subsets.

Investigators reverse transcribed all isolated RNA, so they sequenced expressed TCRB transcripts. Measured with immunoSEQ multiplex PCR; TCRdb has only the in-frame clones, and not every one. The sample contains 140,000 to 150,000 clones, 10% to 15% of which appear only once. With 5 bases removed from V and 0 bases from J, the gap between germline ends came to 8 bases. Per germline, CDR1 GTSNPN and CDR2 SVGIG (reference sequence). The CDR3 length is 13 residues. This clone was seen more than once but under ten times. Its specificity is not known. The rearrangement links TRBV30 to TRBJ1-5; D is undetermined. Material: central memory CD4+ T cells from blood. The sequence was obtained from a man aged 18-30 years with type 1 diabetes. CDR3 DNA: TGTGCCTGGGACCTAGATAGCAATCAGCCCCAGCATTTT. Translation gives CAWDLDSNQPQHF.